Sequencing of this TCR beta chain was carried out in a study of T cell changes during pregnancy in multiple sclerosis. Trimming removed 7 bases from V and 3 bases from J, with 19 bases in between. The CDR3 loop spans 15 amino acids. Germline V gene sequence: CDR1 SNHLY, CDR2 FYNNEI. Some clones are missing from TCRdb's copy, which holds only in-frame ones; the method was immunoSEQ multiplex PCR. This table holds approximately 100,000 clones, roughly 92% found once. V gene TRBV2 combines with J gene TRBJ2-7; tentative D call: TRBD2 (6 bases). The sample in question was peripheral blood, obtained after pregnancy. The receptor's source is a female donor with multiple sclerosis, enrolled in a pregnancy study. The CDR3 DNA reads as TGTGCCAGCAAGGGCGGTAGCGGACCCAACTACGAGCAGTACTTC. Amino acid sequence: CASKGGSGPNYEQYF.